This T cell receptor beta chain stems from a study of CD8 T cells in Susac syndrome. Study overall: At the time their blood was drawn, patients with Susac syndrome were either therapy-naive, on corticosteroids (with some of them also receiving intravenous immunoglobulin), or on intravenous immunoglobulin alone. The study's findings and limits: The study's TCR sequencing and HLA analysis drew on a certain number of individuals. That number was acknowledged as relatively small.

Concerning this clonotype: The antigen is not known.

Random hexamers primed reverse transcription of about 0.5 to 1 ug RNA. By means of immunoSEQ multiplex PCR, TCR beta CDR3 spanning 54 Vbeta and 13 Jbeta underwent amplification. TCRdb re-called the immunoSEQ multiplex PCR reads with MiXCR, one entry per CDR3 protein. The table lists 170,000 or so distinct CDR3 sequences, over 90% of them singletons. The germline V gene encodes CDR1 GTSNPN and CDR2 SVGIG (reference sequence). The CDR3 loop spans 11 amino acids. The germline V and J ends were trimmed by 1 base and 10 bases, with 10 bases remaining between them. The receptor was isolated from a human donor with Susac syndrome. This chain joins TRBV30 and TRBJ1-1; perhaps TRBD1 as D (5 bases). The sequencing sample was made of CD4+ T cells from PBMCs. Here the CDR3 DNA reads TGTGCCTGGAGTGCCGGACACCCAGCTTTCTTT. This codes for CAWSAGHPAFF.